The source of this T cell receptor beta chain is a study of T cells after yellow fever vaccination. Findings and limits, study-wide: Clones that expanded after primary vaccination mostly reappeared after the booster (roughly 96% CD4, approximately 89% CD8).

By 5'RACE template switching, TCR cDNA was produced, with a universal primer site and UMIs added in the process. TCRdb re-called the 5' RACE reads with MiXCR, one entry per CDR3 protein. Altogether around 300,000 distinct CDR3 sequences are present, approximately 13% being singletons, with the ten largest covering 0.5% to 0.6%. Comments on this clonotype: Antigen: not known.

The length of the CDR3 is 14 residues. V dropped 7 bases and J dropped 6; count of bases not matched to a gene: 8. The germline V gene has CDR1 DFQATT and CDR2 SNEGSKA (reference sequence). The chain uses TRBV20-1 and TRBJ2-5, with 13 bases lining up with TRBD2. This specimen consisted of CD4+ T cells sorted from PBMCs, obtained 45 days after the yellow fever booster vaccination. This receptor was obtained from a man aged 25-45 years who received the YFV17D yellow fever vaccine. CDR3 nucleotides: TGCAGTGTAAGGACTAGCGGGGGAGGAAAGACCCAGTACTTC. This encodes CSVRTSGGGKTQYF.